One T cell receptor beta chain is described in this entry. Its antigen remains unknown. Regulatory T cells were sorted as CD4+CD25hiCD127low/negative. Unrelated healthy donors provided the controls. This table comes from immunoSEQ multiplex PCR, and its TCRdb copy is limited to in-frame clones, with some not included. The sample contains 23,000 or so clones, around 90% of which appear only once. The data derive from a study of B cell selection in AIRE deficiency. Study conclusions and caveats: Approximately 31% of healthy-shared Treg sequences were found among patient Tconv cells. Shorter CDR3s marked shared Treg sequences, biased toward few non-templated insertions.

Sequenced sample: CD4+CD25+ Tregs sorted from PBMCs. The clonotype originates from a human donor in good health.

CDR3 DNA sequence: TGTGCCAGCAGCTTACGACTAGCGGAAAGCACAGATACGCAGTATTTT. This translates into CASSLRLAESTDTQYF. The chain joins TRBV11-2 to TRBJ2-3; 9 bases align to TRBD2. Germline assignment: CDR1 SGHAT and CDR2 FQNNGV. CDR3 size: 16 residues. J lost 0 bases, V lost 2 bases, and 3 bases had no gene match.